This paragraph reports one T cell receptor beta chain. The data stem from a study of blood T cell repertoires in COVID-19. The assay was immunoSEQ multiplex PCR, and TCRdb's table has in-frame clones only and misses some. The table includes some 95,000 clones, 86% detected once. The sample comprised peripheral blood. The clonotype originates from a man older than 75 with active or convalescent COVID-19.

The CDR3 loop reads CSVEDKGPQFDEQYF. The CDR3 nucleotides are TGCAGCGTTGAAGATAAGGGGCCCCAGTTTGACGAGCAGTACTTC. The chain combines TRBV29-1 with TRBJ2-7; a possible D gene is TRBD1 (5 bases). The CDR3 totals 15 residues. Germline assignment: CDR1 SQVTM and CDR2 ANQGSEA. V was shortened by 0 bases and J by 5 bases, with 17 bases between the two germline ends.